Shown below are 13 T cell receptor beta chains from a single sample sequenced in a study of technical replicates of blood from several donors. Method: immunoSEQ multiplex PCR; TCRdb's copy keeps in-frame clones and lacks some. The data contain under 15,000 clones, 70% to 80% of them seen just once; the ten biggest clones take up approximately 11%. Sequencing was performed on PBMCs. Receptor source: a human donor in good health.

This clone turned up a few times. V is TRBV28 and J is TRBJ1-5; 8 bases line up with TRBD1. The CDR3 has 13 residues. Germline CDR1 is MDHEN and CDR2 is SYDVKM. Losses at the gene ends were 6 bases for V and 7 bases for J; bases not matched to a gene: 5. CDR3 nucleotides: TGTGCCAGCAGAGGGACAGGAGGGCAGCCCCAGCATTTT. Translated, it gives CASRGTGGQPQHF.

The rearrangement links TRBV28 to TRBJ2-7; D is possibly TRBD2 (5 bases). This CDR3 contains 14 residues. V lost 5 bases and J 1 base, leaving 12 bases between the germline ends. From germline, CDR1 is MDHEN and CDR2 SYDVKM. The DNA for the CDR3 is TGTGCCAGCAGTCCGTACGGGGTTTCCTACGAGCAGTACTTC. Amino acid sequence: CASSPYGVSYEQYF.

This chain links TRBV30 with TRBJ1-3, with unresolved D. The germline CDR1 and CDR2 sequences are GTSNPN and SVGIG (reference sequence). This CDR3 comprises 15 residues. The V end lost 3 bases, the J end lost 0 bases, and 12 bases lay between the germline ends. The CDR3, as DNA: TGTGCCTGGAGGCAGGCCGGATACTCTGGAAACACCATATATTTT. Translating it yields CAWRQAGYSGNTIYF. Variable domain in full (rest from reference TRBV30 and TRBJ1-3): SQTIHQWPATLVQPVGSPLSLECTVEGTSNPNLYWYRQAAGRGLQLLFYSVGIGQISSEVPQNLSASRPQDRQFILSSKKLLLSDSGFYLCAWRQAGYSGNTIYFGEGSWLTVV.

The chain links TRBV7-9 to TRBJ1-2; D is perhaps TRBD1 (5 bases). V gave up 4 bases and J gave up 8 bases, with 20 bases separating them. Germline assignment: CDR1 SEHNR and CDR2 FQNEAQ (reference sequence). The length of the CDR3 is 15 residues. CDR3 protein: CASSSTARQSGGYTF. The CDR3, as DNA: TGTGCCAGCAGCTCGACCGCCCGACAGTCAGGGGGCTACACCTTC.

The CDR3 is CASSSQGKETQYF. CDR3 coding DNA: TGCGCCAGCAGTTCACAGGGGAAAGAGACCCAGTACTTC. This chain connects TRBV10-2 to TRBJ2-5; 7 bases line up with TRBD1. Germline trimming cut 5 bases from V and 3 bases from J; bases unmatched to any gene: 3. The CDR3 is 13 residues long. Germline CDR1 WSHSY, CDR2 SAAADI.

The chain is built from TRBV19 and TRBJ2-1, with TRBD1 matching 7 bases. Germline CDR1 LNHDA, CDR2 SQIVND (reference sequence). This CDR3 is built from 13 residues. With 6 bases clipped from V and 7 bases from J, the junction kept 6 bases outside the gene matches. CDR3 region: CASSRTGENEQFF. The CDR3 region has the DNA TGTGCCAGTAGCAGAACAGGGGAAAATGAGCAGTTCTTC.

This clone was recorded a few times. The chain couples TRBV25-1 to TRBJ1-1; D unclear. The germline V gene has CDR1 MGHDK and CDR2 SYGVNS. Trimming removed 6 bases from V and 1 base from J, with 6 bases in between. The CDR3 runs 12 residues. CDR3 sequence reads: CASRGGNTEAFF. For the CDR3, the DNA is TGTGCCAGCAGAGGAGGGAACACTGAAGCTTTCTTT.

The gene calls are TRBV7-2 and TRBJ2-7; the D is unclear. CDR1 is SGHTA, CDR2 FQGNSA, per germline. The germline V and J ends were trimmed by 1 base and 0 bases, with 7 bases remaining between them. This CDR3 spans 14 amino acids. The CDR3 region is CASSLDEYSYEQYF. CDR3 in DNA: TGTGCCAGCAGCTTAGACGAGTACTCCTACGAGCAGTACTTC.

The chain employs TRBV15 and TRBJ2-2; TRBD2 aligns across 14 bases. The CDR3 runs to 16 residues. Germline CDR1 is LNHNV and CDR2 is YYDKDF (reference sequence). V trimming: 1 base; J trimming: 6 bases; junction bases outside the gene matches: 1. The CDR3 nucleotides read TGTGCCACCAGCAGAGGACTAGCGGGAGGGTCCGGGGAGCTGTTTTTT. This codes for CATSRGLAGGSGELFF. Using reference TRBV15 and TRBJ2-2 for the parts outside the CDR3, the full variable domain is DAMVIQNPRYQVTQFGKPVTLSCSQTLNHNVMYWYQQKSSQAPKLLFHYYDKDFNNEADTPDNFQSRRPNTSFCFLDIRSPGLGDTAMYLCATSRGLAGGSGELFFGEGSRLTVL.

This clone was seen only once. V usage is TRBV11-3 and J usage is TRBJ2-5; TRBD2 agrees at 11 bases. In germline, CDR1 is SGHNT, CDR2 YENEEA. The CDR3 has 18 residues. The junction had 16 bases not matched to a gene; V was cut back by 5 bases and J by 5 bases. The CDR3 here is CASSPGQGLAGGLETQYF. DNA for the CDR3: TGTGCCAGCAGCCCTGGGCAGGGGCTAGCGGGAGGTTTGGAGACCCAGTACTTC. Full variable domain (rest looked up from reference TRBV11-3 and TRBJ2-5): EAGVVQSPRYKIIEKKQPVAFWCNPISGHNTLYWYLQNLGQGPELLIRYENEEAVDDSQLPKDRFSAERLKGVDSTLKIQPAELGDSAVYLCASSPGQGLAGGLETQYFGPGTRLLVL.

The CDR3 protein is CASGVRQGGGNTIYF. The CDR3 bases are TGTGCCAGCGGAGTGAGACAGGGGGGTGGAAACACCATATATTTT. The chain is built from TRBV6-6 and TRBJ1-3; TRBD1 matches at 9 bases. V was pared by 8 bases and J by 3 bases, with 8 bases of the junction left unmatched. Germline CDR1 is MNHNY and CDR2 is SVGAGI (reference sequence). The CDR3 is made up of 15 amino acids.

V usage is TRBV28 and J usage is TRBJ1-4; D is ambiguous. Germline V CDR1 and CDR2: MDHEN, SYDVKM. Between the trimmed V and J ends, which lost 7 bases and 4 bases, there was a span of 13 bases. This CDR3 has 14 amino acids. This CDR3 is CASTRGTLNEKLFF. The CDR3 nucleotides read TGTGCCAGCACCCGGGGAACCCTTAATGAAAAACTGTTTTTT.

A few counts support this clone. V gene TRBV7-9 combines with J gene TRBJ1-2; TRBD1 agrees at 8 bases. The CDR3 is 16 amino acids. Germline lookup yields CDR1 SEHNR and CDR2 FQNEAQ (reference sequence). V shed 0 bases, J shed 4 bases, and the junction held 7 bases outside the gene matches. CDR3 amino acids: CASSLARDRLGYGYTF. The CDR3 bases are TGTGCCAGCAGCTTAGCCCGGGACAGGCTGGGCTATGGCTACACCTTC.